The rows below give T cell receptor beta chains drawn from one sample of a study of T cell changes during pregnancy in multiple sclerosis. The data were produced by immunoSEQ multiplex PCR, yet TCRdb's version contains in-frame clones alone and is incomplete. The data contain about 64,000 clones, about 90% of them seen just once; the ten biggest clones take up roughly 6.5%. The material sequenced was peripheral blood, taken in the third trimester of pregnancy. The source of these receptors is a female donor in good health, enrolled as a control in a pregnancy study. Both conserved end residues are part of each CDR3. D genes are given only for firm matches. Clone size, where shown, is once, few, many, or a class for clones that have expanded.

V: TRBV28
size: -
D: TRBD1
J: TRBJ1-2
DNA: TGTGCCAGCAGTTTTCCCGGGGACAGGGCCAATGGCTACACCTTC
CDR3: CASSFPGDRANGYTF

V: TRBV27
size: -
D: -
J: TRBJ2-3
DNA: TGTGCCAGCAGTCCCCGGAGGGATACGCAGTATTTT
CDR3: CASSPRRDTQYF

V: TRBV7-6
size: once
D: TRBD2
J: TRBJ2-7
DNA: TGTGCCAGCAGCTTAGGGCCTAGCGGGGGCCCCGGCTCCTACGAGCAGTACTTC
CDR3: CASSLGPSGGPGSYEQYF

V: TRBV5-4
size: -
D: -
J: TRBJ1-2
DNA: TGTGCCAGCAGCTTGGACCCGGGAGCTGGCTACACCTTC
CDR3: CASSLDPGAGYTF

V: TRBV19
size: -
D: TRBD1
J: TRBJ1-1
DNA: TGTGCCAGTAGTATCGGGCAGGGGGGAAACACTGAAGCTTTCTTT
CDR3: CASSIGQGGNTEAFF

V: TRBV13
size: -
D: -
J: TRBJ2-7
DNA: TGTGCCAGCAGCCCTAAGACGGTACCGGGCGAGCAGTACTTC
CDR3: CASSPKTVPGEQYF

V: TRBV10-3
size: -
D: -
J: TRBJ1-1
DNA: TGTGCCATCAGTGCTGGTGAGGGCACTGAAGCTTTCTTT
CDR3: CAISAGEGTEAFF

V: TRBV5-1
size: -
D: TRBD2
J: TRBJ2-5
DNA: TGCGCCAGCAGCCCCGGGGGGGGAGAGACCCAGTACTTC
CDR3: CASSPGGGETQYF

V: TRBV7-9
size: -
D: TRBD2
J: TRBJ2-5
DNA: TGTGCCAGCAGCCTAGCGGCCCAAGAGACCCAGTACTTC
CDR3: CASSLAAQETQYF

V: TRBV6-5
size: few
D: -
J: TRBJ1-1
DNA: TGTGCCAGCAGTTACTCTCCAGGGCAGAACACTGAAGCTTTCTTT
CDR3: CASSYSPGQNTEAFF

V: TRBV15
size: -
D: -
J: TRBJ1-1
DNA: TGTGCCACCAGCAGAGGTCCGGGGACAGAAGCTTTCTTT
CDR3: CATSRGPGTEAFF